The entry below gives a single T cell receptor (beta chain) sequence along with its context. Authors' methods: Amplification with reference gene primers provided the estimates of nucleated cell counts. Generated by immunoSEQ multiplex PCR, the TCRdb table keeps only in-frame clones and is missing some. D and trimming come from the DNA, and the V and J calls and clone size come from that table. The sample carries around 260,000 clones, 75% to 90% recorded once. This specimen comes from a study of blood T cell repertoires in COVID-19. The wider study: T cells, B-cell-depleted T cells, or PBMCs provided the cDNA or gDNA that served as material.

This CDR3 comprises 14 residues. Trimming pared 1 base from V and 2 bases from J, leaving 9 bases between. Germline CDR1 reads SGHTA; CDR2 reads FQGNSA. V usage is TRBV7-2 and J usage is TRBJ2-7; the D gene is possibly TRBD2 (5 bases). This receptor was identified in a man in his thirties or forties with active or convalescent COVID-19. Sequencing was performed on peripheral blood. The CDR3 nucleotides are TGTGCCAGCAGCTTAGTCGGGGTACCCTACGAGCAGTACTTC. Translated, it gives CASSLVGVPYEQYF.